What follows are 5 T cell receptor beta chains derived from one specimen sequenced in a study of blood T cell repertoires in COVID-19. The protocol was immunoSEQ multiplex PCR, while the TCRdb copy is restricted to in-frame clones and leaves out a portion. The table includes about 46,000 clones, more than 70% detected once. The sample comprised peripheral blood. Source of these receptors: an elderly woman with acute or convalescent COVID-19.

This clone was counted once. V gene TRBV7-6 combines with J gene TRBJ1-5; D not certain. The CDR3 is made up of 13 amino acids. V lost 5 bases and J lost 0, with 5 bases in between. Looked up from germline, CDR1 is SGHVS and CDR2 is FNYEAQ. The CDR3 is CASSRDSNQPQHF. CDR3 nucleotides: TGTGCCAGCAGCCGCGATAGCAATCAGCCCCAGCATTTT. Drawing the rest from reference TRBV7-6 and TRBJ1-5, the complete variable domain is GAGVSQSPRYKVTKRGQDVALRCDPISGHVSLYWYRQALGQGPEFLTYFNYEAQQDKSGLPNDRFSAERPEGSISTLTIQRTEQRDSAMYRCASSRDSNQPQHFGDGTRLSIL.

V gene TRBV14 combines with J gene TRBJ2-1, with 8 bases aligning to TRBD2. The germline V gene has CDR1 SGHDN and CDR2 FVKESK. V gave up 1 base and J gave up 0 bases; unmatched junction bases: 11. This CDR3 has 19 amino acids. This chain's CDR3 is CASSQGGRRGGSSYNEQFF. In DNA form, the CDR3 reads TGTGCCAGCAGCCAAGGCGGCCGCCGCGGGGGGAGCTCCTACAATGAGCAGTTCTTC.

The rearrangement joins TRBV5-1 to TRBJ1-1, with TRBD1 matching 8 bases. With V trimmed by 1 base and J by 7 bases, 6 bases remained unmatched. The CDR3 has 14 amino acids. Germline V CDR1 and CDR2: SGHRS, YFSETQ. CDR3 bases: TGCGCCAGCAGCTTGCGGCGACAGGGGTATGAAGCTTTCTTT. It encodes CASSLRRQGYEAFF.

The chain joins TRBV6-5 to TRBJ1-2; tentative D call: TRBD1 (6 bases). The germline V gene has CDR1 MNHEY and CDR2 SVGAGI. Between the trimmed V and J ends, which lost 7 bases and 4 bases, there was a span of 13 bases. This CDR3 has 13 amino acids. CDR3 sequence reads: CASKTTGLYGYTF. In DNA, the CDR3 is TGTGCCAGCAAGACGACAGGACTCTATGGCTACACCTTC.

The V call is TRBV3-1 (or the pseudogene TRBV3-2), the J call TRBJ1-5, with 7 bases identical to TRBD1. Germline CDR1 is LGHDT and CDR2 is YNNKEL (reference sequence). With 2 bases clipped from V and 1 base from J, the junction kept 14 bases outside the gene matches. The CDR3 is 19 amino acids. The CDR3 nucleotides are TGTGCCAGCAGCCAAACGGTGCCAGGGGGGTTTGCGAGCAATCAGCCCCAGCATTTT. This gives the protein CASSQTVPGGFASNQPQHF.